The 32 T cell receptor beta chains below come from one sample, sequenced in a study of early T cells in non-severe SARS-CoV-2 infection. In TCRdb, the 5' RACE reads were re-called with MiXCR into one record per CDR3 protein. The sample records just under 60,000 distinct CDR3 sequences, around 8.9% being singletons. Sequences were obtained from whole blood. These receptors all come from an adult who was a healthcare worker with PCR-confirmed SARS-CoV-2 infection or an uninfected control (not recorded which).

In this sample, this clonotype turned up many times. The chain couples TRBV18 to TRBJ1-1; D possibly corresponds to TRBD1 (5 bases). The V end was cut by 4 bases, the J end by 0 bases, with 12 bases between. Germline CDR1 and CDR2: KGHSH and LQKENI. CDR3 length: 15 residues. In nucleotides, the CDR3 is TGTGCCAGCTCACAGGACACAGAAATGAACACTGAAGCTTTCTTT. Translated: CASSQDTEMNTEAFF.

This clonotype appeared many times. This chain uses TRBV4-2 with TRBJ2-1; 9 bases match TRBD2. V dropped 4 bases and J dropped 9; count of bases not matched to a gene: 10. The CDR3 contains 15 residues. Per the germline V gene, CDR1 is LGHNA and CDR2 is YNFKEQ. The CDR3 DNA follows: TGTGCCAGCAGCCGCGGAGTAGCGGGAGTACCTGAGCAGTTCTTC. As protein: CASSRGVAGVPEQFF.

In its sample, this clonotype was seen a few times. The chain couples TRBV5-4 to TRBJ2-7; TRBD2 agrees at 12 bases. This CDR3 has 15 amino acids. The germline gives CDR1 SGHNT, CDR2 YYREEE (reference sequence). V shed 4 bases, J shed 5 bases, and the junction held 7 bases outside the gene matches. The CDR3 is CASSMTSGSFDEQYF. CDR3 coding DNA: TGTGCCAGCAGCATGACTAGCGGGAGTTTCGACGAGCAGTACTTC.

This clonotype was counted many times. The chain employs TRBV29-1 and TRBJ2-1; 7 nucleotides agree with TRBD2. The CDR3 contains 13 residues. Germline lookup yields CDR1 SQVTM and CDR2 ANQGSEA. After removal of 4 bases from V and 7 bases from J, the junction contained 7 bases not matched to a gene. CDR3 loop: CSVVWREYNEQFF. The CDR3 DNA reads as TGCAGCGTTGTATGGCGGGAGTATAATGAGCAGTTCTTC.

This clonotype has at least ten counts. J is TRBJ2-7 and V is TRBV6-2 or TRBV6-3, with TRBD2 matching over 11 bases. V shed 5 bases, J shed 3 bases, and the junction held 9 bases outside the gene matches. This CDR3 contains 16 residues. Germline CDR1 and CDR2: MNHEY and SVGEGT. The CDR3 nucleotides are TGTGCCAGCAGTACCATACCGGGACTAGCGGACTACGAGCAGTACTTC. The encoded protein is CASSTIPGLADYEQYF.

This clonotype appeared many times. The chain carries TRBV12-3 or TRBV12-4 and TRBJ2-1, with 8 bases fitting TRBD2. This CDR3 region has 15 residues. J gave up 4 bases and V 6 bases, and 8 bases lay outside the gene matches. The CDR3 here is CASRPREGGYNEQFF. In DNA form, the CDR3 reads TGTGCCAGCAGACCCCGGGAGGGGGGTTACAATGAGCAGTTCTTC.

This clonotype was counted between two and nine times. The V and J genes are TRBV24-1 and TRBJ2-1; TRBD1 matches 10 bases. Losses at the gene ends were 6 bases for V and 0 bases for J; bases not matched to a gene: 10. The CDR3 is made up of 18 amino acids. Germline V gene data show CDR1 as KGHDR and CDR2 as SFDVKD. The CDR3 loop is CATSPGQGRFSSYNEQFF. The CDR3 DNA sequence: TGTGCCACCAGTCCGGGACAGGGGCGTTTTAGCTCCTACAATGAGCAGTTCTTC.

This clonotype has only a few counts. The rearrangement links TRBV12-3 or TRBV12-4 to TRBJ1-4; a possible D gene is TRBD1 (6 bases). This CDR3 is 15 amino acids long. Trimming took 6 bases from V and 5 from J, leaving 16 bases between them. CDR3 sequence reads: CASSLQTGRNEKLFF. The CDR3 DNA reads as TGTGCCAGCAGCCTCCAGACAGGCCGGAATGAAAAACTGTTTTTT.

V is TRBV28 and J is TRBJ1-2, with TRBD1 matching over 12 bases. CDR1 MDHEN and CDR2 SYDVKM come from the germline V gene. The CDR3 runs to 17 residues. Germline trimming cut 5 bases from V and 6 bases from J; bases unmatched to any gene: 13. CDR3 region: CASSPPPPGQGADGYTF. The CDR3 DNA sequence: TGTGCCAGCAGTCCACCTCCCCCGGGACAGGGGGCAGATGGCTACACCTTC.

The rearrangement links TRBV20-1 to TRBJ1-2; D perhaps matches TRBD1 (5 bases). This CDR3 is 13 amino acids long. The germline V gene has CDR1 DFQATT and CDR2 SNEGSKA (reference sequence). V dropped 6 bases and J dropped 5 bases, with 16 bases sitting between them. DNA of the CDR3: TGCAGTGCAACCGGGACGCAAATTTATGGCTACACCTTC. This gives the protein CSATGTQIYGYTF.

This clonotype was counted only a few times. This chain connects TRBV20-1 to TRBJ2-1, with D possibly being TRBD2 (5 bases). CDR3 length: 14 amino acids. Germline CDR1 is DFQATT and CDR2 is SNEGSKA (reference sequence). The V and J ends lost 8 bases and 0 bases respectively, with 14 bases between them. CDR3 nucleotides: TGCAGTCCAAGCGGATTGAGCTCCTACAATGAGCAGTTCTTC. It encodes CSPSGLSSYNEQFF.

This clonotype was observed at least ten times. The CDR3 DNA sequence: TGCAGCGTTGTGACAAGCAGCAATGAGCAGTTCTTC. The encoded protein is CSVVTSSNEQFF. The chain links TRBV29-1 to TRBJ2-1; no reliable D call. The V gene lost 4 bases and the J gene lost 6 bases, with 10 bases spanning the gap. The CDR3 extends over 12 amino acids. In germline, CDR1 is SQVTM, CDR2 ANQGSEA.

This clonotype appeared many times. The junction departs from the called germline gene at one end, perhaps through a read error. This rearrangement joins TRBV7-7 to TRBJ2-2; D call uncertain. This CDR3 comprises 14 residues. CDR1 SSHAT and CDR2 FNYEAQ come from the germline V gene (reference sequence). CDR3 sequence: CASSLILGSGELFF. The CDR3 bases are TGTGCTAGCAGCTTAATTCTGGGGTCCGGGGAGCTGTTTTTT.

This clonotype appeared many times. This chain connects TRBV28 to TRBJ2-2; D remains ambiguous. The CDR3 covers 14 residues. From germline, CDR1 is MDHEN and CDR2 SYDVKM. Trimming left V 6 bases short and J 0 bases short, with 8 bases between. The CDR3 is CASSPRTNTGELFF. The CDR3 nucleotides read TGTGCCAGCAGCCCCAGGACGAACACCGGGGAGCTGTTTTTT.

This clonotype showed up many times. The chain has TRBV6-9 and TRBJ2-7; maybe TRBD1 (6 bases). Trimming removed 7 bases from V and 0 bases from J, with 10 bases in between. The CDR3 length is 13 residues. Germline V CDR1 and CDR2: MNHGY, SVAAGI. The CDR3 region has the DNA TGTGCCAGCAAACACAGGGCCTCCTACGAGCAGTACTTC. Translated, it gives CASKHRASYEQYF.

With respect to this clonotype: A read error may explain this, as a much larger clone is one base away. This rearrangement joins TRBV18 to TRBJ1-1; D call uncertain. The CDR3 covers 14 residues. CDR1 and CDR2 from the germline V gene are KGHSH and LQKENI. The CDR3 protein is CVSSPVAVNTEAFF. In nucleotides, the CDR3 is TGTGTCAGCTCACCAGTTGCGGTGAACACTGAAGCTTTCTTT.

This clonotype was picked up many times. The gene calls are TRBV12-5 and TRBJ1-1, with D perhaps matching TRBD1 (6 bases). The CDR3 has 14 amino acids. V was shortened by 6 bases and J by 1 base, with 12 bases between the two germline ends. From germline, CDR1 is LGHNT and CDR2 FRNRAP. This CDR3 reads CASGPGHQNTEAFF. The CDR3 DNA is TGTGCTAGTGGACCGGGACACCAGAACACTGAAGCTTTCTTT. Full variable domain (missing parts from reference TRBV12-5 and TRBJ1-1): DARVTQTPRHKVTEMGQEVTMRCQPILGHNTVFWYRQTMMQGLELLAYFRNRAPLDDSGMPKDRFSAEMPDATLATLKIQPSEPRDSAVYFCASGPGHQNTEAFFGQGTRLTVV.

This clonotype was observed a few times. V usage is TRBV3-1 and J usage is TRBJ1-6; no clear D. CDR3 size: 16 residues. Deletions cut 3 bases from V and 2 bases from J, with 11 bases between. Looked up from germline, CDR1 is LGHDT and CDR2 is YNNKEL (reference sequence). CDR3 protein: CASSQISMTYNSPLHF. DNA for the CDR3: TGTGCCAGCAGCCAGATTTCGATGACCTATAATTCACCCCTCCACTTT.

This clonotype was seen many times. The DNA is left out, because the CDR3 cannot be placed on it with certainty; the CDR3 is given as TCRdb lists it. J is TRBJ1-1 and V is TRBV21-1; the table's D call, TRBD1, was not checked against the DNA. TRBV21-1 is flagged as a pseudogene. Termini included, the CDR3 measures 17 amino acids. The CDR3 here is CASSKVGTGTMNTEAFF.

The V gene is TRBV6-5, the J gene TRBJ1-5; no clear D. Trimming shortened V by 6 bases and J by 1 base, and 13 bases separated the two germline ends. The germline V gene encodes CDR1 MNHEY and CDR2 SVGAGI. CDR3 size: 15 residues. CDR3 DNA: TGTGCCAGCAGCCGGACCCTGGGAAGCAATCAGCCCCAGCATTTT. Its protein is CASSRTLGSNQPQHF.

V is TRBV6-5 and J is TRBJ2-1; 8 bases map to TRBD2. CDR3 size: 18 residues. The V gene's germline CDR1 is MNHEY and CDR2 SVGAGI. With 0 bases clipped from V and 6 bases from J, the junction kept 13 bases outside the gene matches. CDR3 bases: TGTGCCAGCAGTTACTCGATCCCAGCGGGAGTAGTTTCCAATGAGCAGTTCTTC. It codes for CASSYSIPAGVVSNEQFF.

This clonotype was counted at least ten times. This chain links TRBV5-4 with TRBJ2-3; no reliable D call. The CDR3 extends over 14 amino acids. Germline CDR1 and CDR2: SGHNT and YYREEE (reference sequence). Trimming cost V 4 bases and J 6 bases, with 15 bases left between them. CDR3 coding DNA: TGTGCCAGCAGCCTAGGCCCCAGCATGGATACGCAGTATTTT. As protein: CASSLGPSMDTQYF.

V and J are TRBV28 and TRBJ2-7; 12 nucleotides agree with TRBD2. Germline lookup yields CDR1 MDHEN and CDR2 SYDVKM. Unmatched junction bases numbered 9, after V lost 5 bases and J lost 13 bases. This CDR3 contains 13 residues. The CDR3 loop is CASSRLAGARGYF. CDR3 DNA sequence: TGTGCCAGCAGTCGACTAGCGGGAGCCAGAGGATACTTC.

This clonotype has just a few counts. The chain recombines TRBV27 with TRBJ1-1; 7 bases agree with TRBD1. V lost 6 bases and J lost 5; bases outside the gene matches: 6. The length of the CDR3 is 13 residues. Germline lookup yields CDR1 MNHEY and CDR2 SMNVEV (reference sequence). CDR3 bases: TGTGCCAGCAGCGACAGGGCCGTGACTGAAGCTTTCTTT. This gives the protein CASSDRAVTEAFF.

The table lists this clonotype with many counts. V usage is TRBV9 and J usage is TRBJ2-4; 7 bases line up with TRBD2. Trimming removed 0 bases from V and 3 bases from J; junction bases left unmatched: 9. The germline V gene has CDR1 SGDLS and CDR2 YYNGEE. This CDR3 contains 17 residues. CDR3 DNA sequence: TGTGCCAGCAGCGTAGGCGGCGGGAGTTCCCACAAAAACATTCAGTACTTC. This gives the protein CASSVGGGSSHKNIQYF.

This clonotype was seen more than once but under ten times. The chain couples TRBV20-1 to TRBJ2-7; no definite D call. With 0 bases removed from V and 4 bases from J, the gap between germline ends came to 7 bases. Per the germline V gene, CDR1 is DFQATT and CDR2 is SNEGSKA (reference sequence). The CDR3 length is 12 residues. Written as DNA, the CDR3 is TGCAGTGCTAGAGATGGTTATTACGAGCAGTACTTC. Translating gives CSARDGYYEQYF.

The chain recombines TRBV27 with TRBJ2-7; either TRBD1 or TRBD2 may supply D (5 bases each). The V gene's germline CDR1 is MNHEY and CDR2 SMNVEV (reference sequence). The length of the CDR3 is 12 residues. V dropped 2 bases and J dropped 8 bases, with 10 bases sitting between them. The CDR3 region has the DNA TGTGCCAGCAGTTTACCCACGGGGCAGCAGTACTTC. It is translated as CASSLPTGQQYF.

At least ten counts were recorded for this clonotype. This chain joins TRBV5-6 and TRBJ1-3, with 8 bases that match TRBD1. Germline V gene sequence: CDR1 SGHDT, CDR2 YYEEEE. V was pared by 4 bases and J by 6 bases, with 9 bases of the junction left unmatched. The CDR3 sequence is 15 residues long. Here the CDR3 DNA reads TGTGCCAGCAGCAGAGGACAGGGAATTGAAAACACCATATATTTT. It yields the protein CASSRGQGIENTIYF.

The gene calls are TRBV28 and TRBJ1-4; D remains unclear. The CDR3 is 15 residues long. Germline CDR1 MDHEN, CDR2 SYDVKM. Trimming pared 6 bases from V and 1 base from J, leaving 12 bases between. This chain's CDR3 is CASSSRTRTNEKLFF. CDR3 in DNA: TGTGCCAGCAGCTCCAGGACTCGAACTAATGAAAAACTGTTTTTT. The whole variable domain, remainder taken from reference TRBV28 and TRBJ1-4, is DVKVTQSSRYLVKRTGEKVFLECVQDMDHENMFWYRQDPGLGLRLIYFSYDVKMKEKGDIPEGYSVSREKKERFSLILESASTNQTSMYLCASSSRTRTNEKLFFGSGTQLSVL.

This clonotype has at least ten counts. The V call is TRBV6-1, the J call TRBJ1-5, with TRBD1 matching over 9 bases. V lost 5 bases and J lost 1; bases outside the gene matches: 6. CDR3 length: 16 amino acids. Germline CDR1 is MNHNS and CDR2 is SASEGT. CDR3 protein: CASSLKGTGSNQPQHF. In DNA, the CDR3 is TGTGCCAGCAGTCTGAAAGGGACAGGGAGCAATCAGCCCCAGCATTTT.

Many counts were recorded for this clonotype. The chain carries TRBV27 and TRBJ2-3; 12 bases line up with TRBD2. J was trimmed by 2 bases and V by 5 bases; bases with no gene match: 5. The V gene's germline CDR1 is MNHEY and CDR2 SMNVEV (reference sequence). The CDR3 spans 16 residues. Here the CDR3 reads CASSGRLAGATDTQYF. CDR3 DNA: TGTGCCAGCAGTGGAAGACTAGCGGGAGCCACAGATACGCAGTATTTT.

There are many counts of this clonotype. The genes are TRBV7-9 and TRBJ1-1; 7 bases line up with TRBD1. Germline CDR1 and CDR2: SEHNR and FQNEAQ (reference sequence). V lost 5 bases, J lost 11 bases, and 11 bases stayed unmatched. The CDR3 totals 13 residues. In DNA form, the CDR3 reads TGTGCCAGCAGCCTACCGGGACAGAGCCGGGCTTTCTTT. As protein: CASSLPGQSRAFF.